One T cell receptor beta chain is described in this entry. The antigen is not known. The data were obtained in a study of T cells expressing NK-cell markers. Across the study: The study drew TCR beta repertoires from sorted CD3+CD56+NKG2C+, CD3+CD56+NKG2C- and CD3+CD56-NKG2C+ T cells.

Each CDR3 protein gets one entry in TCRdb, which reprocessed the 5' RACE reads and gives no DNA. This sample's clone table lists 550,000 to 600,000 distinct CDR3 sequences. Study observations and caveats: It is unclear if expanded NKG2C-expressing clones target HCMV antigens. Among CD8+ T cells from several donors, dominant NKG2C+ clonotypes accounted for about 1.0-7.0%. A handful of donors showed these clonotypes also leading the CD3+CD56-NKG2C+ fraction.

The CDR3 covers 13 residues. Germline loops: CDR1 SEHNR, CDR2 FQNEAQ (reference sequence). Sequenced: blood T cells: a sorted CD56 or NKG2C T cell subset, CD4+ or CD8+ T cells, or bulk PBMC T cells (not recorded which). The chain carries TRBV7-9 and TRBJ1-1; TCRdb outputs TRBD1, but without DNA this stays unchecked. This TCR was sampled from a man between 18 and 29 years old in good health. CDR3 residues: CASSQGMVTEAFF. Combining the CDR3 with reference TRBV7-9 and TRBJ1-1 gives the whole variable domain DTGVSQNPRHKITKRGQNVTFRCDPISEHNRLYWYRQTLGQGPEFLTYFQNEAQLEKSRLLSDRFSAERPKGSFSTLEIQRTEQGDSAMYLCASSQGMVTEAFFGQGTRLTVV.